The TCR beta chain described here comes from a study of cytomegalovirus exposure and HLA in healthy donors. General study points: Confirmation was obtained in vitro that a few CMV-associated chains are specific for CMV antigens.

Germline V CDR1 and CDR2: SGHRS, YFSETQ. Trimming shortened V by 4 bases and J by 2 bases, and 13 bases separated the two germline ends. The CDR3 totals 15 residues. Though nominally healthy at sampling, donors likely had unrecorded immune exposures. On this clone itself: Its antigen remains unknown.

In the PCR, 60 Vbeta and 13 Jbeta primers were used. The protocol was immunoSEQ multiplex PCR, while the TCRdb copy is restricted to in-frame clones and leaves out a portion. The data show around 90,000 clones, approximately 60% seen once. V is TRBV5-1 and J is TRBJ2-1, with no clear D. The clonotype comes from a woman aged 45-65 years in good health and CMV-seropositive. What was sequenced was PBMCs. The CDR3, as DNA: TGCGCCAGCAGCCCGATAGAGGCAACCTACAATGAGCAGTTCTTC. This encodes CASSPIEATYNEQFF. Together with reference TRBV5-1 and TRBJ2-1, the CDR3 gives the full variable domain: KAGVTQTPRYLIKTRGQQVTLSCSPISGHRSVSWYQQTPGQGLQFLFEYFSETQRNKGNFPGRFSGRQFSNSRSEMNVSTLELGDSALYLCASSPIEATYNEQFFGPGTRLTVL.